This T cell receptor beta chain comes out of a study of T-cell memory formation after mild COVID-19. Findings of the study overall: Confirmation was lacking for SARS-CoV-2 specificity of second-wave clones that peaked on day 37. While clones contracting from day 15 to 85 were balanced between CD4 and CD8, later expanders leaned CD4+.

This clonotype was seen only a few times. Its matching antigen is unknown. The CDR3 length is 15 residues. Trimming removed 2 bases at V and 1 base at J, with 11 bases between. Germline lookup yields CDR1 LNHNV and CDR2 YYDKDF (reference sequence). It was 5'RACE with constant-segment primers that produced the TCR alpha and TCR beta cDNA libraries, which carried sample barcodes and UMIs. TCRdb fed the 5' RACE reads into MiXCR, producing one record per CDR3 protein. The sample records about 29,000 distinct CDR3 sequences, about 16% being singletons. Sequenced material: PBMCs or a T cell subset sorted from them (not recorded which). This TCR derives from an adult who had mild COVID-19 (a few samples of this study predate the infection). Cell type and time point are not known. The V call is TRBV15, the J call TRBJ1-1; D perhaps matches TRBD1 (5 bases). CDR3 residues: CATSRPPQGNTEAFF. The CDR3 bases are TGTGCCACCAGCAGACCGCCGCAGGGGAACACTGAAGCTTTCTTT.